One sample yielded the 28 T cell receptor beta chains listed below, sequenced in a study of blood T cell repertoires in COVID-19. Sequencing used immunoSEQ multiplex PCR; TCRdb keeps in-frame clones, though not all of them. The data hold hundreds of thousands of clones, with under 90% observed a single time. The specimen sequenced was PBMCs or T cells enriched from blood (not recorded which). All receptors derive from a woman in her 30s who had recovered from COVID-19.

The J gene is TRBJ2-2, the V gene TRBV27; tentatively, D is TRBD2 (6 bases). Germline CDR1 and CDR2: MNHEY and SMNVEV (reference sequence). V lost 8 bases, J lost 0 bases, and 13 bases lay in between. The CDR3 is made up of 15 amino acids. The DNA of the CDR3 is TGTGCCAGCGCCCCTCTAGCGCCGAACACCGGGGAGCTGTTTTTT. It is translated as CASAPLAPNTGELFF.

The V gene is TRBV7-2, the J gene TRBJ2-7, with 10 bases lining up with TRBD1. CDR1 and CDR2 (germline): SGHTA, FQGNSA. V dropped 4 bases and J dropped 1; count of bases not matched to a gene: 4. The length of the CDR3 is 15 residues. The CDR3 nucleotides read TGTGCCAGCAGCTCAAGGACAGGGGGATCCTACGAGCAGTACTTC. As protein: CASSSRTGGSYEQYF. Supplemented by reference TRBV7-2 and TRBJ2-7, the full variable domain reads GAGVSQSPSNKVTEKGKDVELRCDPISGHTALYWYRQSLGQGLEFLIYFQGNSAPDKSGLPSDRFSAERTGGSVSTLTIQRTQQEDSAVYLCASSSRTGGSYEQYFGPGTRLTVT.

J is TRBJ1-6 and V is TRBV7-9; D is ambiguous. CDR3 length: 18 amino acids. Trimming shortened V by 5 bases and J by 0 bases, and 17 bases separated the two germline ends. Germline V gives CDR1 SEHNR, CDR2 FQNEAQ (reference sequence). CDR3 sequence (DNA): TGTGCCAGCAGCGCGATTCTGGACTACAACTCCTATAATTCACCCCTCCACTTT. It is translated as CASSAILDYNSYNSPLHF.

The chain couples TRBV11-2 to TRBJ2-7, with 7 bases fitting TRBD1. The V segment lost 5 bases and the J segment 3 bases; nucleotides outside the gene matches: 7. The CDR3 is 14 residues long. Germline lookup yields CDR1 SGHAT and CDR2 FQNNGV. This CDR3 is CASSPRQGRYEQYF. In DNA, the CDR3 is TGTGCCAGCAGCCCGCGACAGGGCCGCTACGAGCAGTACTTC.

In this sample, this clone turned up once. The CDR3 sequence: CATKGQGFTTNEKLFF. Here the CDR3 DNA reads TGTGCCACTAAAGGACAGGGGTTTACCACTAATGAAAAACTGTTTTTT. The chain couples TRBV27 to TRBJ1-4; TRBD1 aligns across 9 bases. With V trimmed by 10 bases and J by 2 bases, 11 bases remained unmatched. Germline CDR1 reads MNHEY; CDR2 reads SMNVEV (reference sequence). The CDR3 sequence is 16 residues long.

V and J are TRBV5-1 and TRBJ2-7; TRBD2 matches at 8 bases. The CDR3 sequence is 15 residues long. V gave up 4 bases and J gave up 2 bases; unmatched junction bases: 8. Per germline, CDR1 SGHRS and CDR2 YFSETQ. The CDR3 DNA sequence: TGCGCCAGCAGCATCCGTGAGCGGGGGCCCTACGAGCAGTACTTC. This gives the protein CASSIRERGPYEQYF.

The chain carries TRBV19 and TRBJ2-4, with TRBD2 as a possible D gene (6 bases). The CDR3 is made up of 14 amino acids. Trimming shortened V by 7 bases and J by 7 bases, and 17 bases separated the two germline ends. Germline lookup yields CDR1 LNHDA and CDR2 SQIVND (reference sequence). DNA for the CDR3: TGTGCCAGTACCCCTACGGGTCGGGGGAACATTCAGTACTTC. Encoded protein: CASTPTGRGNIQYF.

CDR3 bases: TGTGCCAGCAGCGTAGCAGGGACAGGAAAAGAGTATAGCAATCAGCCCCAGCATTTT. It is translated as CASSVAGTGKEYSNQPQHF. The chain carries TRBV9 and TRBJ1-5; 8 bases are a match to TRBD1. CDR3 size: 19 residues. The V segment lost 0 bases and the J segment 0 bases; nucleotides outside the gene matches: 11. Germline V gene lookup returns CDR1 SGDLS and CDR2 YYNGEE. Full variable domain (missing parts from reference TRBV9 and TRBJ1-5): DSGVTQTPKHLITATGQRVTLRCSPRSGDLSVYWYQQSLDQGLQFLIQYYNGEERAKGNILERFSAQQFPDLHSELNLSSLELGDSALYFCASSVAGTGKEYSNQPQHFGDGTRLSIL.

V is TRBV10-3 and J is TRBJ1-2; no clear D gene. The CDR3 is 13 amino acids. CDR1 and CDR2 from the germline V gene are ENHRY and SYGVKD. Trimming removed 0 bases from V and 4 bases from J, with 6 bases in between. The CDR3 coding sequence is TGTGCCATCAGTGAGTCGGAGGTCTATGGCTACACCTTC. This gives the protein CAISESEVYGYTF.

The chain employs TRBV5-1 and TRBJ2-6; D gene ambiguous. CDR1 is SGHRS, CDR2 YFSETQ, per germline. The CDR3 contains 15 residues. Between the trimmed V and J ends, which lost 4 bases and 0 bases, there was a span of 8 bases. The CDR3 protein is CASSLEVSGANVLTF. In DNA, the CDR3 is TGCGCCAGCAGCCTCGAGGTCTCTGGGGCCAACGTCCTGACTTTC.

The genes are TRBV6-5 and TRBJ2-3; D may be TRBD2 (6 bases). Trimming removed 3 bases at V and 7 bases at J, with 11 bases between. CDR3 length equals 13 residues. CDR1 MNHEY and CDR2 SVGAGI come from the germline V gene. The CDR3, as DNA: TGTGCCAGCAGTTATGCTCGGGGGAATACGCAGTATTTT. Protein product: CASSYARGNTQYF.

This rearrangement joins TRBV28 to TRBJ2-1; 12 bases are a match to TRBD1. The germline gives CDR1 MDHEN, CDR2 SYDVKM. Unmatched junction bases numbered 2, after V lost 0 bases and J lost 8 bases. This CDR3 is built from 15 residues. Here the CDR3 DNA reads TGTGCCAGCAGTTTATGGGGACAGGGGGCCGATGAGCAGTTCTTC. Translating it yields CASSLWGQGADEQFF.

The CDR3 DNA reads TGCGCCAGCAGCCCAGGAGCCCCGGGAGGTGCAGGTAATACGCAGTATTTT. Protein: CASSPGAPGGAGNTQYF. The genes are TRBV5-1 and TRBJ2-3, with 7 bases matching TRBD2. Losses at the gene ends were 4 bases for V and 7 bases for J; bases not matched to a gene: 18. The CDR3 totals 17 residues. CDR1 and CDR2 (germline): SGHRS, YFSETQ.

This sequence joins TRBV30 and TRBJ2-2, with 14 bases identical to TRBD2. This CDR3 spans 18 amino acids. The J segment lost 4 bases and the V segment lost 4 bases, leaving 11 bases of the junction unmatched. CDR1 and CDR2 from the germline V gene are GTSNPN and SVGIG (reference sequence). CDR3 residues: CAWTSGRLAGGSTGELFF. CDR3 sequence (DNA): TGTGCCTGGACCTCCGGCAGACTAGCGGGAGGGTCCACCGGGGAGCTGTTTTTT.

The chain recombines TRBV7-2 with TRBJ1-4; 8 bases align to TRBD1. The CDR3 is 14 amino acids. The germline V gene encodes CDR1 SGHTA and CDR2 FQGNSA. The junction had 3 bases not matched to a gene; V was cut back by 5 bases and J by 4 bases. The CDR3 sequence: CASSPDRGNEKLFF. The CDR3 nucleotides read TGTGCCAGCAGCCCCGACAGGGGTAATGAAAAACTGTTTTTT.

DNA for the CDR3: TGTGCCAGCAGTGAGGGTACTAGGGACACAGATACGCAGTATTTT. Translated: CASSEGTRDTDTQYF. The chain recombines TRBV2 with TRBJ2-3; possible D gene TRBD2, 5 bases. The CDR3 runs 15 residues. Germline CDR1 and CDR2: SNHLY and FYNNEI. Trimming pared 3 bases from V and 2 bases from J, leaving 12 bases between. The full variable domain, with the rest looked up from reference TRBV2 and TRBJ2-3, is EPEVTQTPSHQVTQMGQEVILRCVPISNHLYFYWYRQILGQKVEFLVSFYNNEISEKSEIFDDQFSVERPDGSNFTLKIRSTKLEDSAMYFCASSEGTRDTDTQYFGPGTRLTVL.

The rearrangement joins TRBV5-6 to TRBJ1-6; D may be TRBD1 (6 bases). The CDR3 is 15 residues long. Trimming pared 6 bases from V and 11 bases from J, leaving 21 bases between. Germline V gene data show CDR1 as SGHDT and CDR2 as YYEEEE. CDR3 amino acids: CASTTVSTGITPLHF. CDR3 sequence (DNA): TGTGCCAGCACCACGGTGTCGACAGGTATTACACCCCTCCACTTT.

The chain recombines TRBV30 with TRBJ2-1; D gene uncertain. There are 14 residues in the CDR3. V lost 1 base and J lost 3, with 10 bases in between. The germline CDR1 and CDR2 sequences are GTSNPN and SVGIG (reference sequence). This chain's CDR3 is CAWSDLTLYNEQFF. DNA of the CDR3: TGTGCCTGGAGTGACCTTACTCTCTACAATGAGCAGTTCTTC. Looking up the rest from reference TRBV30 and TRBJ2-1 gives the full variable domain: SQTIHQWPATLVQPVGSPLSLECTVEGTSNPNLYWYRQAAGRGLQLLFYSVGIGQISSEVPQNLSASRPQDRQFILSSKKLLLSDSGFYLCAWSDLTLYNEQFFGPGTRLTVL.

In DNA, the CDR3 is TGTGCCAGCAGCTTAGGGGGGGACAGGGCGAACACTGAAGCTTTCTTT. Protein sequence: CASSLGGDRANTEAFF. The rearrangement uses TRBV11-3 and TRBJ1-1, with 9 bases lining up with TRBD1. This CDR3 comprises 16 residues. V trimming: 1 base; J trimming: 1 base; junction bases outside the gene matches: 4. Germline CDR1 reads SGHNT; CDR2 reads YENEEA.

This chain connects TRBV4-1 to TRBJ1-3; TRBD1 aligns across 9 bases. This CDR3 has 15 amino acids. Trimming at V came to 3 bases and at J to 2 bases, leaving 2 bases not matched to a gene. Germline V gene data show CDR1 as MGHRA and CDR2 as YSYEKL. CDR3 sequence reads: CASSQGQGTGNTIYF. The DNA for the CDR3 is TGCGCCAGCAGCCAGGGACAGGGAACTGGAAACACCATATATTTT.

This chain uses TRBV6-2 or TRBV6-3 with TRBJ1-1; D gene unclear. The V gene's germline CDR1 is MNHEY and CDR2 SVGEGT. The CDR3 is 13 residues long. V lost 2 bases and J lost 8, with 12 bases in between. The CDR3 nucleotides are TGTGCCAGCAGTTACCGGTCAGGAGGGGAAGCTTTCTTT. Translated, it gives CASSYRSGGEAFF.

The chain is built from TRBV10-2 and TRBJ1-5; 8 bases line up with TRBD1. CDR3 length: 14 amino acids. Germline CDR1 reads WSHSY; CDR2 reads SAAADI. V lost 8 bases and J lost 5; bases outside the gene matches: 8. The DNA of the CDR3 is TGCGCCAGCCTTCAGGGGGCGGAGGATCAGCCCCAGCATTTT. Translation: CASLQGAEDQPQHF.

The chain joins TRBV7-2 to TRBJ2-7; a possible D gene is TRBD2 (6 bases). V lost 1 base, J lost 0 bases, and 13 bases lay in between. The CDR3 has 16 residues. Germline lookup yields CDR1 SGHTA and CDR2 FQGNSA. The CDR3 is CASSLGLGGTSYEQYF. The CDR3 nucleotides are TGTGCCAGCAGCTTAGGGCTGGGGGGAACCTCCTACGAGCAGTACTTC.

The rearrangement joins TRBV9 to TRBJ2-1, with 7 bases aligning to TRBD2. The CDR3 has 18 amino acids. The V gene's germline CDR1 is SGDLS and CDR2 YYNGEE. After removal of 1 base from V and 3 bases from J, the junction contained 13 bases not matched to a gene. In DNA form, the CDR3 reads TGTGCCAGCAGCGTATCACTAGCGCACCGTGACTACTACAATGAGCAGTTCTTC. This sequence encodes CASSVSLAHRDYYNEQFF.

This sequence joins TRBV5-5 and TRBJ1-2; D might be TRBD1 (5 bases). Germline V CDR1 and CDR2: SGHKS, YYEKEE (reference sequence). V lost 4 bases and J lost 2, with 21 bases in between. The CDR3 contains 17 residues. In DNA form, the CDR3 reads TGTGCCAGCAGCCCAAGGGCTCAGACAGCCCTCAACTATGGCTACACCTTC. Amino acids: CASSPRAQTALNYGYTF.

This clone was counted a single time. The genes are TRBV6-2 or TRBV6-3 and TRBJ1-5; D may be TRBD1 (5 bases). Per germline, CDR1 MNHEY and CDR2 SVGEGT. The CDR3 has 13 amino acids. Trimming took off 6 bases at V and 7 bases at J, with 13 bases between the two ends. CDR3 nucleotides: TGTGCCAGCAGCGGCCAGGGTTTGCAGCCCCAGCATTTT. It specifies CASSGQGLQPQHF.

The rearrangement uses TRBV18 and TRBJ2-1, with TRBD1 as a possible D gene (6 bases). Germline V gene sequence: CDR1 KGHSH, CDR2 LQKENI. With 2 bases removed from V and 3 bases from J, the gap between germline ends came to 14 bases. The CDR3 is 16 amino acids. The CDR3 region has the DNA TGTGCCAGCTCACCAAAACAGGGAATGCTCTACAATGAGCAGTTCTTC. Protein: CASSPKQGMLYNEQFF.

The V gene is TRBV24-1, the J gene TRBJ2-2; D ambiguous. The CDR3 consists of 14 residues. V gave up 8 bases and J gave up 0 bases, with 9 bases separating them. CDR1 and CDR2 (germline): KGHDR, SFDVKD. CDR3 residues: CATMPSTNTGELFF. The CDR3 nucleotides read TGTGCCACCATGCCCTCTACGAACACCGGGGAGCTGTTTTTT.